This T cell receptor beta chain was sequenced in a study of early T cells in non-severe SARS-CoV-2 infection (dated by TCRdb to the early 2020s). Background for the entire study: Because TCR sequencing relied on bulk RNA taken from unsorted whole blood, pairing of alpha and beta chains was not possible.

Library preparation was by 5' RACE. The instrument was a NextSeq 500. In the TCR library protocol, unique molecular identifiers were attached to individual cDNA molecules to correct for PCR bias and sequencing error. Both TCR alpha and beta chains were sequenced, and tight co-correlation was observed between alpha and beta sequence abundances in each sample. Per the authors' processing: Decombinator V4 was used to annotate the V gene, J gene and CDR3 of the TCR sequences. TCRs were defined as expanded if a significant change between any two time points was detected under a Poisson model with p below 0.0001. TCR abundances were normalised to the total number of TCRs sequenced per sample and were expressed as counts per million. MAIT TCRs were defined by TRAV1-2 paired with TRAJ12, TRAJ20 or TRAJ33, and iNKT TCRs by TRAV10 paired with TRAJ18. A search of VDJdb, accessed on 1 November 2021, was run for TCRs annotated to CMV, EBV and SARS-CoV-2, with TCRs annotated for multiple antigens excluded. TCRdb reprocessed the public reads (quality trimming at Q25 with fastp, clone calling with MiXCR) and kept in-frame beta chains. Rows are combined by CDR3 protein, so each entry shows the most common genes and DNA. The V and J calls come from TCRdb's annotation, not from the publication. The sample records about 46,000 distinct CDR3 sequences, 5% to 6% of which are singletons. Roughly 5.2% of the sample rests with the top ten.

The study was a case-control design nested within a healthcare worker cohort in London, UK, with weekly nasopharyngeal swab PCR tests and blood sampling. Healthcare workers were recruited between 23 and 31 March 2020, during the week of the UK lockdown, and were followed weekly for up to about 15 weeks. The paper as a whole reports these results and caveats: VDJdb matching was skewed toward anti-spike CD8 responses and likely underestimated virus-specific expansions, missing private and CD4 specificities.

As concerns this clonotype: The antigen it recognizes is unknown. No base qualities exist here, and no much larger clone lies one base off it.

The germline V gene (reference sequence) gives CDR1 as DFQATT and CDR2 as SNEGSKA. Measured from the cysteine to the phenylalanine, the CDR3 is 15 residues long. Here the CDR3 DNA is all that survives: 45 bases in frame from base 1. V ends up 0 bases short and J 4 bases short, with an unmatched junction base count of 3. The chain links TRBV20-1 with TRBJ1-4; 9 bases in between match TRBD1. The TCR comes from an adult who was a healthcare worker with PCR-confirmed SARS-CoV-2 infection or an uninfected control (not recorded which). This specimen consisted of whole blood, obtained at baseline. The nucleotides read TGCAGTGCTAGAGATCCGGGACAGGGTAATGAAAAACTGTTTTTT. This translates into CSARDPGQGNEKLFF.